Below are 21 T cell receptor beta chains sequenced from a single sample in a study of blood T cell repertoires in COVID-19. TCRdb's copy holds only in-frame clones and misses some; the assay was immunoSEQ multiplex PCR. This table has some 260,000 clones, around nine tenths appearing once. The sequenced sample was peripheral blood. These receptors were taken from a woman aged 40-49 years who had recovered from COVID-19.

The V call is TRBV6-1, the J call TRBJ1-2, with D possibly being TRBD1 (5 bases). This CDR3 is built from 15 residues. Germline assignment: CDR1 MNHNS and CDR2 SASEGT. Deletions cut 0 bases from V and 3 bases from J, with 11 bases between. The CDR3 protein is CASSEAMQGDYGYTF. In DNA form, the CDR3 reads TGTGCCAGCAGTGAAGCAATGCAGGGCGACTATGGCTACACCTTC.

The V call is TRBV7-9, the J call TRBJ2-3, with D unresolved. The ends were cut back, 3 bases at V and 2 bases at J, with 9 bases in the middle. This CDR3 is 14 amino acids long. CDR1 SEHNR and CDR2 FQNEAQ come from the germline V gene (reference sequence). The CDR3 bases are TGTGCCAGCAGCTTCATTAGTTCCACAGATACGCAGTATTTT. This sequence encodes CASSFISSTDTQYF.

This clone occurred once. The chain links TRBV19 to TRBJ2-2; TRBD2 might be the D (6 bases). The CDR3 consists of 15 residues. Trimming left V 7 bases short and J 9 bases short, with 21 bases between. Germline V gene lookup returns CDR1 LNHDA and CDR2 SQIVND (reference sequence). The CDR3 protein is CASTAPGGFTRELFF. For the CDR3, the DNA is TGTGCCAGTACCGCGCCCGGGGGATTCACAAGGGAGCTGTTTTTT.

The genes are TRBV5-1 and TRBJ2-3; 12 bases line up with TRBD2. Germline assignment: CDR1 SGHRS and CDR2 YFSETQ. V trimming: 5 bases; J trimming: 2 bases; junction bases outside the gene matches: 15. The CDR3 loop spans 19 amino acids. CDR3 DNA: TGCGCCAGCAGGGCCGGGGGAACTAGCGGGGGGATTAACACAGATACGCAGTATTTT. Translating gives CASRAGGTSGGINTDTQYF.

The CDR3 protein is CASTGDSNTGELFF. The CDR3 DNA reads TGCGCCAGCACCGGGGACTCCAACACCGGGGAGCTGTTTTTT. The V and J genes are TRBV5-1 and TRBJ2-2; possibly TRBD2 for D (6 bases). There are 14 residues in the CDR3. Germline V lookup: CDR1 SGHRS, CDR2 YFSETQ. V dropped 6 bases and J dropped 2 bases, with 11 bases sitting between them.

This chain links TRBV15 with TRBJ2-7; D not resolved. This CDR3 has 14 residues. The V and J ends lost 0 bases and 3 bases respectively, with 9 bases between them. Germline V gives CDR1 LNHNV, CDR2 YYDKDF (reference sequence). CDR3: CATSRDRRIYEQYF. The DNA of the CDR3 is TGTGCCACCAGCAGAGATCGGCGGATCTACGAGCAGTACTTC.

V gene TRBV29-1 combines with J gene TRBJ2-6, with a tentative D call TRBD1 (6 bases). The CDR3 covers 17 residues. CDR1 SQVTM and CDR2 ANQGSEA come from the germline V gene. V gave up 6 bases and J gave up 0 bases, with 18 bases separating them. The CDR3 loop reads CSVELGQFSSGANVLTF. In DNA, the CDR3 is TGCAGCGTGGAACTTGGACAGTTCAGCTCTGGGGCCAACGTCCTGACTTTC.

This clone appeared a single time. The chain combines TRBV9 with TRBJ1-2; tentative D call: TRBD1 (6 bases). V was cut by 3 bases and J by 0 bases, with 21 bases left in between. Germline-derived CDR1 and CDR2 are SGDLS and YYNGEE. The CDR3 contains 18 residues. CDR3 sequence (DNA): TGTGCCAGCAGCGAGGAGGGGGGGATTTTAGGAGCTAACTATGGCTACACCTTC. Its protein is CASSEEGGILGANYGYTF. The full variable domain, in which reference TRBV9 and TRBJ1-2 provide the parts outside the CDR3, is DSGVTQTPKHLITATGQRVTLRCSPRSGDLSVYWYQQSLDQGLQFLIQYYNGEERAKGNILERFSAQQFPDLHSELNLSSLELGDSALYFCASSEEGGILGANYGYTFGSGTRLTVV.

The chain links TRBV7-2 to TRBJ1-5, with a tentative D call TRBD1 (5 bases). Germline V gene sequence: CDR1 SGHTA, CDR2 FQGNSA. CDR3 length: 14 residues. Trimming removed 0 bases at V and 6 bases at J, with 9 bases between. This CDR3 is CASSLADGGQPQHF. In DNA form, the CDR3 reads TGTGCCAGCAGCTTAGCGGACGGGGGTCAGCCCCAGCATTTT. Looking up the rest from reference TRBV7-2 and TRBJ1-5 gives the full variable domain: GAGVSQSPSNKVTEKGKDVELRCDPISGHTALYWYRQSLGQGLEFLIYFQGNSAPDKSGLPSDRFSAERTGGSVSTLTIQRTQQEDSAVYLCASSLADGGQPQHFGDGTRLSIL.

The chain is built from TRBV11-2 and TRBJ2-7; the match to TRBD1 covers 9 bases. CDR3 length: 14 residues. Trimming at V came to 5 bases and at J to 7 bases, leaving 9 bases not matched to a gene. The germline gives CDR1 SGHAT, CDR2 FQNNGV. The CDR3 sequence is CASSPGQGQWEQYF. In DNA form, the CDR3 reads TGTGCCAGCAGCCCGGGACAGGGACAATGGGAGCAGTACTTC.

V usage is TRBV6-2 or TRBV6-3 and J usage is TRBJ2-1; TRBD1 matches 7 bases. The CDR3 has 13 amino acids. From germline, CDR1 is MNHEY and CDR2 SVGEGT. V was pared by 5 bases and J by 6 bases, with 4 bases of the junction left unmatched. CDR3 nucleotide sequence: TGTGCCAGCAGTCGGGGACAGTTCAATGAGCAGTTCTTC. Its protein is CASSRGQFNEQFF.

The CDR3 here is CAWGLAGPTDTQYF. DNA for the CDR3: TGTGCCTGGGGACTAGCGGGGCCCACAGATACGCAGTATTTT. This chain uses TRBV5-5 with TRBJ2-3, with 13 bases lining up with TRBD2. The germline V gene has CDR1 SGHKS and CDR2 YYEKEE (reference sequence). V lost 10 bases to trimming and J lost 2 bases; unmatched junction nucleotides: 4. The length of the CDR3 is 14 residues.

The chain joins TRBV18 to TRBJ1-4; no clear D. V was clipped by 0 bases and J by 11 bases, with 13 bases between them. CDR3 length: 14 residues. Germline assignment: CDR1 KGHSH and CDR2 LQKENI. The CDR3 loop reads CASSPPWPPGKLFF. Written as DNA, the CDR3 is TGTGCCAGCTCACCACCTTGGCCCCCCGGGAAACTGTTTTTT.

V usage is TRBV7-9 and J usage is TRBJ2-1, with TRBD2 matching 7 bases. This CDR3 region has 15 residues. Trimming took 4 bases from V and 4 from J; bases not matched to a gene: 7. CDR1 and CDR2 from the germline V gene are SEHNR and FQNEAQ (reference sequence). The CDR3 DNA reads as TGTGCCAGCAGCTCCGTGGCTAGCGGTTACAATGAGCAGTTCTTC. It codes for CASSSVASGYNEQFF.

The rearrangement links TRBV7-2 to TRBJ2-1, with D hard to call. Per the germline V gene, CDR1 is SGHTA and CDR2 is FQGNSA. The CDR3 totals 15 residues. The V and J ends lost 1 base and 10 bases respectively, with 17 bases between them. This chain's CDR3 is CASSLVALGPVEQFF. DNA of the CDR3: TGTGCCAGCAGCTTAGTAGCTCTTGGTCCGGTGGAGCAGTTCTTC.

CDR3 bases: TGTGCCAGCAGCTTAACGGCTAGCGGGGGGCCTAATGAGCAGTTCTTC. Encoded protein: CASSLTASGGPNEQFF. The chain uses TRBV7-3 and TRBJ2-1; 11 bases align to TRBD2. V was pared by 0 bases and J by 7 bases, with 5 bases of the junction left unmatched. The length of the CDR3 is 16 residues. CDR1 is SGHTA, CDR2 FQGTGA, per germline.

J is TRBJ1-5 and V is TRBV4-1, with 9 bases aligning to TRBD1. Germline assignment: CDR1 MGHRA and CDR2 YSYEKL. CDR3 length equals 20 residues. Losses at the gene ends were 3 bases for V and 0 bases for J; bases not matched to a gene: 15. CDR3 loop: CASSQDPGQGLFTSNQPQHF. The DNA for the CDR3 is TGCGCCAGCAGCCAGGATCCGGGACAGGGCTTGTTTACTAGCAATCAGCCCCAGCATTTT.

This chain joins TRBV7-2 and TRBJ1-1; 7 positions agree with TRBD1. V dropped 5 bases and J dropped 6; count of bases not matched to a gene: 18. Germline V gives CDR1 SGHTA, CDR2 FQGNSA. This CDR3 contains 17 residues. In DNA form, the CDR3 reads TGTGCCAGCAGCACCCCCCGGCAGGGGGGTAGAATACCTGAAGCTTTCTTT. Translating it yields CASSTPRQGGRIPEAFF.

This clone appeared a few times. The J gene is TRBJ2-6, the V gene TRBV7-9; TRBD1 is a possible D gene (5 bases). The CDR3 has 16 residues. Looked up from germline, CDR1 is SEHNR and CDR2 is FQNEAQ (reference sequence). Trimming shortened V by 5 bases and J by 0 bases, and 11 bases separated the two germline ends. The CDR3 DNA reads TGTGCCAGCAGCCCTCCAGGGTCCTCTGGGGCCAACGTCCTGACTTTC. Translation: CASSPPGSSGANVLTF.

Concerning this clone: The same CDR3 arises from other DNA sequences in this sample as well. The gene calls are TRBV9 and TRBJ2-7; 7 positions agree with TRBD1. The CDR3 has 14 amino acids. Germline loops: CDR1 SGDLS, CDR2 YYNGEE. J gave up 3 bases and V 2 bases, and 5 bases lay outside the gene matches. CDR3 sequence reads: CASSVSTGSYEQYF. The CDR3, as DNA: TGTGCCAGCAGCGTTTCGACAGGGAGCTACGAGCAGTACTTC.

The CDR3 loop is CASSKIQGVQETQYF. The CDR3 nucleotides are TGCGCCAGCAGTAAAATACAGGGTGTCCAAGAGACCCAGTACTTC. The chain recombines TRBV5-1 with TRBJ2-5, with TRBD1 as a possible D gene (6 bases). The V end was cut by 5 bases, the J end by 1 base, with 15 bases between. Germline lookup yields CDR1 SGHRS and CDR2 YFSETQ. The CDR3 consists of 15 residues.